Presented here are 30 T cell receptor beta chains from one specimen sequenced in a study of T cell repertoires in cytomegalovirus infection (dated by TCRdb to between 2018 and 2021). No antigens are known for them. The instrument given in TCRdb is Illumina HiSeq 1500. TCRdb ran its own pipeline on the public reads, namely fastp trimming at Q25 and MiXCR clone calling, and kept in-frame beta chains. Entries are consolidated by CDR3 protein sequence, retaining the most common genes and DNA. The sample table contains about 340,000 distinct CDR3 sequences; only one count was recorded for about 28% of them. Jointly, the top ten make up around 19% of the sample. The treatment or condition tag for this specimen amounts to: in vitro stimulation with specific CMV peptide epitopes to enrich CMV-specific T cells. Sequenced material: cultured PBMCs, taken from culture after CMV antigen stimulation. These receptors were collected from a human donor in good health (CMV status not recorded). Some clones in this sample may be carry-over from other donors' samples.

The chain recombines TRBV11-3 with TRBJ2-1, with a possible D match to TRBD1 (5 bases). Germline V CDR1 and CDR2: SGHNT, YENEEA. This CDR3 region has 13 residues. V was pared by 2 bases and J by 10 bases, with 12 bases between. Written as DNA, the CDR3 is TGTGCCAGCAGCTTATCCCAGGGCCACGAGCAGTTCTTC. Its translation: CASSLSQGHEQFF. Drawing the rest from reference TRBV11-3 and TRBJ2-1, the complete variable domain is EAGVVQSPRYKIIEKKQPVAFWCNPISGHNTLYWYLQNLGQGPELLIRYENEEAVDDSQLPKDRFSAERLKGVDSTLKIQPAELGDSAVYLCASSLSQGHEQFFGPGTRLTVL.

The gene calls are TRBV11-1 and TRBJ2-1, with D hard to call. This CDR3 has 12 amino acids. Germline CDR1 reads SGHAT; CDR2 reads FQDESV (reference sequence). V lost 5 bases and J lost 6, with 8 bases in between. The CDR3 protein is CASSIVSNEQFF. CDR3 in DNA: TGTGCCAGCAGCATAGTTAGCAATGAGCAGTTCTTC.

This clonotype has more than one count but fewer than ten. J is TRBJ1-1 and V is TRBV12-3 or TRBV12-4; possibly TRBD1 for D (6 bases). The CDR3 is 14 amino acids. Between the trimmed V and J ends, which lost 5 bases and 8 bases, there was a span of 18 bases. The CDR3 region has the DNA TGTGCCAGCAGTCCGTTCGGACAGCTTGCGGAAGCTTTCTTT. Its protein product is CASSPFGQLAEAFF.

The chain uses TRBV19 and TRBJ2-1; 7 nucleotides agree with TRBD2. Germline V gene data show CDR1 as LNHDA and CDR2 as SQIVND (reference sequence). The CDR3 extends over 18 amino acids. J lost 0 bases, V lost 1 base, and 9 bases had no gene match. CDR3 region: CASSIALSGGGSYNEQFF. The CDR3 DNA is TGTGCCAGTAGTATAGCGTTGAGCGGCGGGGGCTCCTACAATGAGCAGTTCTTC.

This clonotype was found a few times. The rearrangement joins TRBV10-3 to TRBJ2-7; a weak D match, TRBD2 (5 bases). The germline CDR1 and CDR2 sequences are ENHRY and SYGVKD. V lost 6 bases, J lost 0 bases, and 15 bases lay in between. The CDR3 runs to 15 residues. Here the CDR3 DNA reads TGTGCCATCAGCCCGGGGAGCGGCCACTCCTACGAGCAGTACTTC. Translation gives CAISPGSGHSYEQYF.

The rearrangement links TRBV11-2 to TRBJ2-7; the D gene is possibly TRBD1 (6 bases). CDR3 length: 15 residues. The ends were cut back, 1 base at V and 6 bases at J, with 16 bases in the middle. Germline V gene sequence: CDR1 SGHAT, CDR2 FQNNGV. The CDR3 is CASSLVGRGGAEQYF. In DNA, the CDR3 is TGTGCCAGCAGCTTAGTTGGCAGGGGCGGTGCCGAGCAGTACTTC.

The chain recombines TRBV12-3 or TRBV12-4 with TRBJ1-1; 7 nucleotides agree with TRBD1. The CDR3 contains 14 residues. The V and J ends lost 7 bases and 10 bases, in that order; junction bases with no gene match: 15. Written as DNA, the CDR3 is TGTGCCAGCACTCCGACAGGGCCTGGGGCGAGAGCTTTCTTT. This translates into CASTPTGPGARAFF.

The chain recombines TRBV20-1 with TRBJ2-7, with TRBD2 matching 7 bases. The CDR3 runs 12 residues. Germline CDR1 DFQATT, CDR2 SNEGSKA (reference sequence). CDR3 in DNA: TGCAGGGCCTCCCTCCGGGGGGACGAGCAGTACTTC. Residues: CRASLRGDEQYF.

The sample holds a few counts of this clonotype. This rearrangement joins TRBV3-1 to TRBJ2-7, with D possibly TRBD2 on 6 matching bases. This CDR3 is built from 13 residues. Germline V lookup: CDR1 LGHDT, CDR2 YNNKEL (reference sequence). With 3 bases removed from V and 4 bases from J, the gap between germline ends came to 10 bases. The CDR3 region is CASSHGAGYEQYF. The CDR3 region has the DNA TGTGCCAGCAGCCACGGGGCGGGGTACGAGCAGTACTTC.

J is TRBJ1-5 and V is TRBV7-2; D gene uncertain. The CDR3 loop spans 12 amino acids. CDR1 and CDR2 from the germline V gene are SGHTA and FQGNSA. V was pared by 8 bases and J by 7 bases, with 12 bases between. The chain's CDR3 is CASGMSWQPQHF. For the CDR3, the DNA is TGTGCCAGCGGGATGAGTTGGCAGCCCCAGCATTTT. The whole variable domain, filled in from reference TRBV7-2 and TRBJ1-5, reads GAGVSQSPSNKVTEKGKDVELRCDPISGHTALYWYRQSLGQGLEFLIYFQGNSAPDKSGLPSDRFSAERTGGSVSTLTIQRTQQEDSAVYLCASGMSWQPQHFGDGTRLSIL.

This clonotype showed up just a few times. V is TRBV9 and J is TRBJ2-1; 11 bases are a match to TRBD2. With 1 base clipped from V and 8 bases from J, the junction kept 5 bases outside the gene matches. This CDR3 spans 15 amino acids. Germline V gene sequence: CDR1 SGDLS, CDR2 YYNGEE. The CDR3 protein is CASSVSSGGRDEQFF. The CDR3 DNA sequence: TGTGCCAGCAGCGTATCTAGCGGGGGGCGCGATGAGCAGTTCTTC.

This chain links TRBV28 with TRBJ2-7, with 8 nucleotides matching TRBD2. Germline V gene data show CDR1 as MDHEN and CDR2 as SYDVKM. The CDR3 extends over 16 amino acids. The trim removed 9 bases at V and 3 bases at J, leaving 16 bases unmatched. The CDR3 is CARSLMLAGEIYEQYF. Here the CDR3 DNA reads TGTGCCAGGTCCCTGATGCTAGCGGGCGAAATCTACGAGCAGTACTTC.

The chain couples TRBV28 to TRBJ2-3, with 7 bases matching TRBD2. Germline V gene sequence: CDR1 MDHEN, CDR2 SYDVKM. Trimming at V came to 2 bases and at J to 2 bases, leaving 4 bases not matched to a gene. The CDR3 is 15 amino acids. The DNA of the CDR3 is TGTGCCAGCAGTTTAGCAGCGGGAAACACAGATACGCAGTATTTT. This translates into CASSLAAGNTDTQYF.

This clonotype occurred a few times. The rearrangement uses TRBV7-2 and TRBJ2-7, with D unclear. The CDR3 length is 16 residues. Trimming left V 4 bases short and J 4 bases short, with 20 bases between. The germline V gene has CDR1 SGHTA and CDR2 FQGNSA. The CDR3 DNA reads TGTGCCAGCAGCTACAGCGCCGGGTTAAGGAGTTACGAGCAGTACTTC. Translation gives CASSYSAGLRSYEQYF.

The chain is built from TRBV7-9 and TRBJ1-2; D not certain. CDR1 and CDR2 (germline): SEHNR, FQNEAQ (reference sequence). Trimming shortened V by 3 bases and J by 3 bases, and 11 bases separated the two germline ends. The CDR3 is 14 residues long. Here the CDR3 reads CASSFLAADYGYTF. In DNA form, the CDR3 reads TGTGCCAGCAGCTTCCTCGCAGCCGACTATGGCTACACCTTC.

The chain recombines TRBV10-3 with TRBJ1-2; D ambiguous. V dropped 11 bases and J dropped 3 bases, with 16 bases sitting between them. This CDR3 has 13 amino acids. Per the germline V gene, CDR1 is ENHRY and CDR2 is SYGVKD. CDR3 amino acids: CALGSPEDYGYTF. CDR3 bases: TGTGCCCTCGGGTCCCCGGAGGACTATGGCTACACCTTC.

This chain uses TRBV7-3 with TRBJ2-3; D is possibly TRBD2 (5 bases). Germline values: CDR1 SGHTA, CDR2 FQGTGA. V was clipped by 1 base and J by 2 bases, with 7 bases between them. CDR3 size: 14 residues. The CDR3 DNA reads TGTGCCAGCAGCTTAAGAGGGATCACAGATACGCAGTATTTT. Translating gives CASSLRGITDTQYF. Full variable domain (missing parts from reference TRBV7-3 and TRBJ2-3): GAGVSQTPSNKVTEKGKYVELRCDPISGHTALYWYRQSLGQGPEFLIYFQGTGAADDSGLPNDRFFAVRPEGSVSTLKIQRTERGDSAVYLCASSLRGITDTQYFGPGTRLTVL.

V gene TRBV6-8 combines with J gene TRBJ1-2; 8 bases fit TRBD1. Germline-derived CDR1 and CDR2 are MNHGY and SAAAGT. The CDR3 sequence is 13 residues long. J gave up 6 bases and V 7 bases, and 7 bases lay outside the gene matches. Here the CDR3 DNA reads TGTGCCAGCACTCGCGGGACAGGAAATGGCTACACCTTC. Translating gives CASTRGTGNGYTF.

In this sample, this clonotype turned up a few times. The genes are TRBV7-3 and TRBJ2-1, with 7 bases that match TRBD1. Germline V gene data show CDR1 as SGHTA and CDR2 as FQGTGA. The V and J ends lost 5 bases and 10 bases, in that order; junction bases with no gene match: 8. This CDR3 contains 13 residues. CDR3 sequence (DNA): TGTGCCAGCAGCACTCGACAGGGTAACGAGCAGTTCTTC. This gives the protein CASSTRQGNEQFF.

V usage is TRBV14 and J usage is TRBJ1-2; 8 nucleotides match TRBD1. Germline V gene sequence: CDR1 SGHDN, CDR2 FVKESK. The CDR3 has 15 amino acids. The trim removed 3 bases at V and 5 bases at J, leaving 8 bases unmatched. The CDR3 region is CASSHTITGGYGYTF. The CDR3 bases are TGTGCCAGCAGCCATACTATCACAGGGGGTTATGGCTACACCTTC. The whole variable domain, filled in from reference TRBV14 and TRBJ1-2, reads EAGVTQFPSHSVIEKGQTVTLRCDPISGHDNLYWYRRVMGKEIKFLLHFVKESKQDESGMPNNRFLAERTGGTYSTLKVQPAELEDSGVYFCASSHTITGGYGYTFGSGTRLTVV.

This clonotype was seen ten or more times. In nucleotides, the CDR3 is TGTGCCAGCAAGGGGGGGCGAAGCACAGATACGCAGTATTTT. This translates into CASKGGRSTDTQYF. The chain employs TRBV6-5 and TRBJ2-3; perhaps TRBD2 as D (7 bases). The CDR3 extends over 14 amino acids. Per germline, CDR1 MNHEY and CDR2 SVGAGI. Trimming cost V 7 bases and J 0 bases, with 11 bases left between them.

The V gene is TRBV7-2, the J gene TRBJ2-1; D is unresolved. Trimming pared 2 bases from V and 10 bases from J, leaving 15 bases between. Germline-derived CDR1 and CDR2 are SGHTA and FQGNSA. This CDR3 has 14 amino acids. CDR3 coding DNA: TGTGCCAGCAGCTTACCTTGGGCGGTATGGGAGCAGTTCTTC. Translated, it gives CASSLPWAVWEQFF.

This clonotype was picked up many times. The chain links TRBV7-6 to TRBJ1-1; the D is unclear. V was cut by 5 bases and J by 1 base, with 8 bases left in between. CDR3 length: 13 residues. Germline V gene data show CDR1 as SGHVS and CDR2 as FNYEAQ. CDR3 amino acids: CASSLYSNTEAFF. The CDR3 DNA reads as TGTGCCAGCAGCCTCTACTCGAACACTGAAGCTTTCTTT.

CDR3: CAGSQGGHQPQHF. The CDR3 DNA is TGTGCCGGATCGCAAGGGGGCCATCAGCCCCAGCATTTT. The chain recombines TRBV7-3 with TRBJ1-5; 7 bases agree with TRBD1. The CDR3 sequence is 13 residues long. Germline loops: CDR1 SGHTA, CDR2 FQGTGA. The V segment lost 11 bases and the J segment 5 bases; nucleotides outside the gene matches: 9.

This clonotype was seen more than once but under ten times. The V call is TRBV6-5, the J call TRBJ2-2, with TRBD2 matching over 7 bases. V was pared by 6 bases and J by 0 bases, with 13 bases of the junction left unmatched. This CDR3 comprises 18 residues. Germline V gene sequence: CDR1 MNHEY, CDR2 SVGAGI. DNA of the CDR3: TGTGCCAGCAGACCGAGCTACGCGGGGGAGGCGAACACCGGGGAGCTGTTTTTT. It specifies CASRPSYAGEANTGELFF.

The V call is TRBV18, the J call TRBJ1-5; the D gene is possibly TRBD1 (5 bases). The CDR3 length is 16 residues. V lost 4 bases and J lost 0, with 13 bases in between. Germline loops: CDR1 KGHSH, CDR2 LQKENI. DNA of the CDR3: TGTGCCAGCTCACTGACGGGGGAGGGTAGCAATCAGCCCCAGCATTTT. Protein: CASSLTGEGSNQPQHF.

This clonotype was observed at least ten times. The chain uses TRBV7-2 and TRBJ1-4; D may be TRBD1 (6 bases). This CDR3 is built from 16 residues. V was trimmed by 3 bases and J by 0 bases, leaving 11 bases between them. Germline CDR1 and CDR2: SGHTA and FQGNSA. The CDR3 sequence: CASSFRGGATNEKLFF. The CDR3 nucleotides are TGTGCCAGCAGCTTTAGGGGGGGCGCAACTAATGAAAAACTGTTTTTT.

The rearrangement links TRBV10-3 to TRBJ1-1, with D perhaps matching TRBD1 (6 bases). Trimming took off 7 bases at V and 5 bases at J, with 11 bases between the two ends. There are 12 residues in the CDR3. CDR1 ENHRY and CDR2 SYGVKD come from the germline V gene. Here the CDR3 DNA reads TGTGCCATCAAACAGGGTCGTACTGAAGCTTTCTTT. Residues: CAIKQGRTEAFF.

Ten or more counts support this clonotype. CDR3 in amino acids: CASSLGWRQTPERDTQYF. CDR3 nucleotides: TGTGCCAGCAGCTTAGGCTGGAGGCAGACGCCAGAACGAGATACGCAGTATTTT. The V call is TRBV7-8, the J call TRBJ2-3; D might be TRBD2 (5 bases). V dropped 1 base and J dropped 5 bases, with 22 bases sitting between them. Germline V gene lookup returns CDR1 SGHVS and CDR2 FQNEAQ. This CDR3 region has 18 residues.

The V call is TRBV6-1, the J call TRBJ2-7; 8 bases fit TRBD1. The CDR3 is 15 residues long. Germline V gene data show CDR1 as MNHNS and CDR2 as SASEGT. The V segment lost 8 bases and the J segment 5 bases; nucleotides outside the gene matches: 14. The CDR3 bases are TGTGCCAGCCTTATAAGGAGGACAGGGCACGACGAGCAGTACTTC. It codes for CASLIRRTGHDEQYF.